The rows below give T cell receptor beta chains drawn from one sample of a study of T-cell reconstitution after alpha-beta-depleted transplantation in children. TCRdb analysed the PCR reads with MiXCR anew, one entry per CDR3 protein. The table records about 1,000,000 distinct CDR3 sequences, about 31% of them present only once. The sample was PBMCs, mostly from graft donor cells, taken 360 days after TCRalphabeta/CD19-depleted stem cell transplant. The source is a boy younger than two who had a stem cell transplant for SCID, so the T cells may come from the graft donor. Both conserved end residues are part of each CDR3. A D gene is named only where the DNA matches it firmly. Size is stated for part of the rows, as once, few or many counts, or as a class when the clone is expanded.

TRBJ2-2,NA,NA,TRBV20-1,CSASGFPGGELFF,TGCAGTGCGTCAGGGTTCCCCGGCGGGGAGCTGTTTTTT
TRBJ2-3,NA,NA,TRBV15,CATSIESRQYF,TGTGCCACCAGCATTGAATCTCGGCAGTATTTT
TRBJ2-1,NA,few,TRBV6-5,CASSYPRGYDEQFF,TGTGCCAGCAGTTACCCAAGGGGGTACGATGAGCAGTTCTTC
TRBJ2-5,TRBD2,once,TRBV10-3,CAISEVGGYQETQYF,TGTGCCATCAGTGAGGTGGGGGGGTACCAAGAGACCCAGTACTTC
TRBJ1-1,NA,NA,TRBV6-5,CASSYSTGGGTEAFF,TGTGCCAGCAGTTACTCGACCGGAGGTGGGACTGAAGCTTTCTTT
TRBJ1-5,NA,NA,TRBV20-1,CSASPGNQPQHF,TGCAGTGCTAGCCCAGGGAATCAGCCCCAGCATTTT
TRBJ2-3,TRBD1,NA,TRBV7-3,CASSLNRGADTQYF,TGTGCCAGCAGCTTAAACAGGGGCGCAGATACGCAGTATTTT
TRBJ2-1,TRBD1,NA,TRBV5-5,CASSGGTGTFNEQFF,TGTGCCAGCAGCGGAGGGACAGGCACTTTCAATGAGCAGTTCTTC
TRBJ2-2,TRBD1,NA,TRBV5-6,CASSLMGQGATGELFF,TGTGCCAGCAGCCTGATGGGACAGGGGGCCACCGGGGAGCTGTTTTTT
TRBJ2-3,TRBD1,NA,TRBV29-1,CSVGKGGAGDTQYF,TGCAGCGTTGGAAAAGGGGGCGCGGGAGATACGCAGTATTTT
TRBJ2-3,TRBD2,few,TRBV4-1,CASSQLAGKVADTQYF,TGCGCCAGCAGCCAATTAGCGGGGAAGGTTGCAGATACGCAGTATTTT
TRBJ2-7,TRBD2,NA,TRBV12-3/TRBV12-4,CASSLRGWGTSIYEQYF,TGTGCCAGCAGTTTAAGGGGATGGGGGACTAGTATCTACGAGCAGTACTTC
TRBJ2-6,NA,NA,TRBV9,CASSATGSGANVLTF,TGTGCCAGCAGCGCTACAGGCTCTGGGGCCAACGTCCTGACTTTC
TRBJ2-1,TRBD2,NA,TRBV20-1,CSASISPTGGPMIDEQFF,TGCAGTGCTTCCATCAGCCCGACGGGGGGACCTATGATTGATGAGCAGTTCTTC
TRBJ2-7,TRBD2,NA,TRBV6-1,CASSKGLAAYYEQYF,TGTGCCAGCAGTAAGGGACTAGCGGCTTACTACGAGCAGTACTTC
TRBJ2-7,NA,few,TRBV28,CASSLWTAYEQYF,TGTGCCAGCAGTCTCTGGACAGCCTACGAGCAGTACTTC
TRBJ2-1,TRBD2,few,TRBV24-1,CATSGLKRGGTYNEQFF,TGTGCCACCAGTGGCTTAAAGCGGGGGGGAACCTACAATGAGCAGTTCTTC
TRBJ2-3,TRBD2,few,TRBV2,CASRGLVTDTQYF,TGTGCCAGCAGGGGACTAGTGACAGATACGCAGTATTTT
TRBJ1-1,NA,few,TRBV5-1,CASSSGPYTEAFF,TGCGCCAGCAGCTCCGGGCCTTACACTGAAGCTTTCTTT
TRBJ2-1,NA,NA,TRBV5-1,CASSLGLRNNEQFF,TGCGCCAGCAGCTTGGGGCTGAGAAACAATGAGCAGTTCTTC
TRBJ2-3,NA,NA,TRBV5-1,CASSLVGRDTQYF,TGCGCCAGCAGCTTGGTCGGCCGGGATACGCAGTATTTT
TRBJ2-7,TRBD1,NA,TRBV5-4,CASSPNRQGAEQYF,TGTGCCAGCAGCCCCAACCGACAGGGAGCCGAGCAGTACTTC
TRBJ2-3,NA,NA,TRBV10-3,CAIKVDNLFTDTQYF,TGTGCCATCAAAGTGGACAACCTTTTCACAGATACGCAGTATTTT
TRBJ2-7,NA,few,TRBV4-1,CASSQVSTVLAYEQYF,TGCGCCAGCAGCCAAGTTTCAACAGTTTTAGCCTACGAGCAGTACTTC
TRBJ2-1,NA,NA,TRBV9,CASTPSPGNNEQFF,TGTGCCAGCACCCCCTCCCCAGGGAACAATGAGCAGTTCTTC
TRBJ2-7,TRBD1,few,TRBV20-1,CSATGTGRRYEQYF,TGCAGTGCGACCGGGACAGGGCGTCGGTACGAGCAGTACTTC
TRBJ2-1,TRBD2,NA,TRBV11-1,CASSTRRGGSSYNEQFF,TGTGCCAGCAGCACTAGGCGGGGGGGGAGCTCCTACAATGAGCAGTTCTTC
TRBJ1-1,NA,NA,TRBV9,CASSRRQDPGTEAFF,TGTGCCAGCAGCAGAAGACAGGACCCGGGCACTGAAGCTTTCTTT
TRBJ2-7,NA,NA,TRBV9,CASSVSPTGEQYF,TGTGCCAGCAGCGTATCTCCAACAGGAGAGCAGTACTTC
TRBJ2-3,NA,NA,TRBV29-1,CSVEGVALRTDTQYF,TGCAGCGTTGAAGGAGTGGCCCTCCGCACAGATACGCAGTATTTT
TRBJ2-7,NA,many,TRBV5-1,CASSLFYEQYF,TGCGCCAGCAGCTTATTCTACGAGCAGTACTTC
TRBJ1-1,NA,NA,TRBV20-1,CSARRTFGTEAFF,TGCAGTGCTAGAAGGACGTTCGGGACTGAAGCTTTCTTT
TRBJ2-3,NA,NA,TRBV7-8,CASRRVGSSTDTQYF,TGTGCCAGCCGTCGTGTAGGATCCAGCACAGATACGCAGTATTTT
TRBJ2-3,NA,NA,TRBV4-2,CASSQGPSLRGDTQYF,TGTGCCAGCAGCCAAGGGCCGTCCCTTAGGGGCGATACGCAGTATTTT
TRBJ2-7,NA,few,TRBV20-1,CSALVPDEQYF,TGCAGTGCCCTGGTCCCGGACGAGCAGTACTTC
TRBJ1-5,TRBD1,NA,TRBV7-9,CASSQDREAQPQHF,TGTGCCAGCAGCCAGGACAGGGAAGCTCAGCCCCAGCATTTT
TRBJ2-3,TRBD1,NA,TRBV15,CATSLRPGQGPDTQYF,TGTGCCACCAGCCTCCGACCGGGACAGGGGCCAGATACGCAGTATTTT
TRBJ1-4,TRBD1,NA,TRBV7-8,CASSKGTGGDEKLFF,TGTGCCAGCAGCAAGGGGACAGGGGGGGATGAAAAACTGTTTTTT
TRBJ2-3,NA,few,TRBV20-1,CSAREGADTQYF,TGCAGTGCTAGAGAGGGGGCAGATACGCAGTATTTT
TRBJ2-5,NA,few,TRBV27,CASSPKPAGHLMGETQYF,TGTGCCAGCAGTCCCAAGCCCGCCGGACACCTGATGGGGGAGACCCAGTACTTC
TRBJ2-3,NA,few,TRBV7-2,CASSLGRRRPDTQYF,TGTGCCAGCAGCTTGGGACGCCGGCGCCCAGATACGCAGTATTTT
TRBJ1-5,NA,NA,TRBV20-1,CSARDSAGRSNQPQHF,TGCAGTGCTAGAGATTCTGCAGGGAGGAGCAATCAGCCCCAGCATTTT
TRBJ1-1,NA,few,TRBV7-2,CASREQGWNTEAFF,TGTGCCAGCAGGGAGCAGGGTTGGAACACTGAAGCTTTCTTT
TRBJ1-1,NA,few,TRBV29-1,CSTKRNTEAFF,TGCAGCACCAAGCGGAACACTGAAGCTTTCTTT
TRBJ1-6,NA,few,TRBV20-1,CSASGAPYNSPLHF,TGCAGTGCTAGCGGGGCCCCCTATAATTCACCCCTCCACTTT
TRBJ1-1,NA,few,TRBV5-1,CASSIRALNTEAFF,TGCGCCAGCAGCATCCGGGCCTTGAACACTGAAGCTTTCTTT
TRBJ2-3,NA,NA,TRBV28,CASRGFGRGKADTQYF,TGTGCCAGCAGAGGCTTCGGCAGGGGAAAGGCAGATACGCAGTATTTT
TRBJ2-5,NA,few,TRBV7-8,CASSPRQGLGGETQYF,TGTGCCAGCAGCCCCCGTCAGGGCTTGGGAGGAGAGACCCAGTACTTC
TRBJ1-2,NA,few,TRBV12-3/TRBV12-4,CASSLLAGSNGYTF,TGTGCCAGCAGTTTATTGGCAGGATCCAATGGCTACACCTTC
TRBJ1-5,TRBD1,few,TRBV12-3/TRBV12-4,CASSLGFGTGNQPQHF,TGTGCCAGCAGTTTAGGATTCGGGACAGGCAATCAGCCCCAGCATTTT
TRBJ2-7,TRBD1,NA,TRBV6-1,CASRDRGQLYEQYF,TGTGCCAGCCGGGACAGGGGGCAGTTGTACGAGCAGTACTTC
TRBJ2-7,NA,NA,TRBV19,CASSAITGSSYEQYF,TGTGCCAGTAGTGCCATAACCGGGTCTTCCTACGAGCAGTACTTC
TRBJ1-1,NA,few,TRBV15,CATSRDFGYGNTEAFF,TGTGCCACCAGCAGAGATTTTGGTTACGGGAACACTGAAGCTTTCTTT
TRBJ2-6,TRBD1,NA,TRBV2,CASRLAGTGTGANVLTF,TGTGCCAGCAGGCTTGCCGGGACAGGGACTGGGGCCAACGTCCTGACTTTC
TRBJ2-7,NA,NA,TRBV4-2,CASSQGGRIPAYEQYF,TGTGCCAGCAGCCAAGGGGGGAGGATTCCAGCCTACGAGCAGTACTTC